This T cell receptor (beta chain) came from a study of neoadjuvant anti-PD-1 for oral cavity cancer. Germline-derived CDR1 and CDR2 are MNHEY and SMNVEV (reference sequence). This CDR3 region has 17 residues. V lost 4 bases and J lost 3; bases outside the gene matches: 12. Time point denoted: after neoadjuvant nivolumab, at surgical resection. Patients had HPV-negative, locally advanced oral cavity squamous cell carcinoma. Sequenced by immunoSEQ multiplex PCR; TCRdb stores in-frame clones only, minus some. Altogether about 37,000 clones are present, approximately 40% being singletons, with the ten largest covering around 16%.

This sequence was found in a person between 40 and 85 years old with oral cavity squamous cell carcinoma. The sequencing used tumor tissue, collected after nivolumab (anti-PD-1) treatment. The chain recombines TRBV27 with TRBJ2-7, with 10 bases identical to TRBD2. CDR3 region: CASSSSRGGLALYEQYF. The DNA of the CDR3 is TGTGCCAGCAGTTCCTCCCGCGGGGGACTAGCGCTCTACGAGCAGTACTTC.